This T cell receptor (beta chain) was sequenced for a study of cytomegalovirus exposure and HLA in healthy donors (dated by TCRdb to 2015 to 2018). Context from the whole study: An earlier analysis of some 500 of the donors reported 250 to 300 Gb of sequence data and more than 90 million unique TCR beta sequences from 150 million to 200 million T cells. An early release that covered more than 550 HLA-typed donors contained around 300 gigabases of sequencing data and 85 million to 100 million unique TCR sequences. Of the approximately 370 genotyped donors, approximately 80% were placed in the genetic ancestry cluster associated with self-reported Caucasian donors. The study aimed to test whether cataloging public T cell receptors could reveal signatures of past pathogen exposure. Using immunosequencing, the study profiled T cell repertoires from roughly 650 subjects and related those repertoires to cytomegalovirus serostatus. Besides the first cohort of around 700 subjects, a separate validation cohort made up of about 120 different subjects was used. High-throughput TCR immunosequencing, statistical association of individual TCRs with disease status, and machine learning were combined to predict cytomegalovirus infection status. In a later analysis, previously published TCR beta repertoires from about 640 donors were re-analyzed and high-resolution HLA genotyping was added so that TCR occurrence patterns could be studied. Rather than drawing on any new phenotypic data, the later analysis identified candidate immune exposures from TCR beta sequences and the way those sequences occurred across donors. In an earlier analysis of about 590 of the donors, high-throughput TCR beta sequencing was used to judge whether each TCR beta V gene segment behaved as functional or pseudogenic. Donor age, sex, ethnicity and CMV serostatus were compiled together with the repertoire data. A later genetic analysis used genome-wide SNP genotypes for 398 of the 666 donors, treating that subset as a discovery cohort. Every repertoire in the discovery cohort had been generated on one and the same sequencing platform. Class I and class II HLA loci were covered by the typing at four-digit resolution. The number of typed donors differed by locus: about 620-640 for A, B, C, DRB1 and DQB1; 500 to 550 for DQA1; approximately 600 for DPA1; and about 470 for DPB1. Because of strong linkage in the cohort, roughly five DR-DQ haplotypes were treated as single units for association and clustering. On average, roughly 240,000 unique TCR beta nucleotide sequences were sequenced per donor among 300 to 500 genotyped donors of the cohort, with roughly 19% of those sequences being non-productive.

About this clone itself: It lacks a known antigen.

The cohort was made up of 666 healthy bone marrow donors. Cohort members were all nominally healthy when sampled, although unrecorded immune exposures were likely present. The donor tested CMV seropositive, placing the donor among the approximately 290 seropositive members of the cohort. A peripheral blood sample was provided by each donor, and peripheral blood mononuclear cells were used for TCR beta sequencing. The Qiagen DNeasy Blood Extraction Kit was used to extract genomic DNA from the blood cell samples. Based on the germline V gene, the CDR1 and CDR2 sequences are KGHSH and LQKENI. The CDR3 numbers 14 residues from cysteine through phenylalanine. Only the CDR3 region is kept as DNA, spanning 42 bases read in frame from base 1. Cut back by 4 bases and 5 bases, the V and J ends lie 14 bases apart. Libraries came from the immunoSEQ multiplex PCR assay. A mixture of 60 forward primers for TCR Vbeta segments and 13 reverse primers for TCR Jbeta segments was used in the multiplex PCR. A multiplex PCR assay on genomic DNA amplified the CDR3 region of rearranged TCR beta genes. On the Illumina HiSeq System, the amplified TCR beta libraries were sequenced as 87-base-pair reads. The original pipeline was this. A later analysis counted about 76 million unique TCR beta chains across the 650 to 700 repertoires, and around 12 million of these chains were shared by at least two donors. Raw reads were error-corrected and collapsed into unique sequences by a nearest-neighbor algorithm in which closely related sequences were merged to remove PCR and sequencing errors. Alignment of CDR3 sequences to IMGT reference sequences was used to assign V, D and J gene segments. For a sequence to be retained, a match of at least six nucleotides was required to both a V gene segment and a J gene segment. Rearrangements were classified as productive when the CDR3 lacked stop codons and remained in frame with V and J, and all other rearrangements were classified as non-productive. CDR3 was defined by IMGT convention, running from the second conserved V-encoded cysteine to the conserved J-encoded phenylalanine. In an earlier analysis of 587 of the donors, sequences lacking an unambiguous match to a single V gene segment were excluded. In an earlier analysis of roughly 600 of the donors, a V segment was called functional when productive rearrangements were above 56.7%, and segregating when the standard deviation between donors exceeded 5%. A statistical classification framework was built for diagnosing cytomegalovirus status from the catalog of TCR beta chain sequences. In a later analysis, TCR nucleotide sequences were compared against IMGT/GENE-DB human TR gene sequences so that V and J genes could be assigned. In a later analysis, CDR3 sequences and most-parsimonious VDJ recombination scenarios were assigned using the TCRdist pipeline. A later analysis defined each TCR beta chain by its CDR3 amino acid sequence plus V-gene family, and excluded reads lacking a unique V-gene family. In a later analysis, 550 to 650 highly shared, low-generation-probability nucleotide sequences were removed to address suspected cross-contamination and a sequencing artifact. A later analysis calculated a clonal expansion index for each public chain from normalized within-repertoire ranks of inferred template counts. In a later analysis, generation probabilities were computed using a VDJ recombination model fitted to out-of-frame rearrangements, and the results were checked against IGoR. In a later analysis, TCR-TCR, TCR-HLA and TCR-CMV co-occurrence was scored with hypergeometric tests, and a repertoire-size bias correction was applied to TCR pairs. A later analysis estimated false discovery rates by permuting HLA or CMV assignments 20 times. A later analysis grouped co-occurring TCRs with DBSCAN, adding TCRdist sequence similarity when clustering within HLA-allele-positive subsets. Repertoires with fewer than 30,000 or more than 120,000 public chains, plus five repertoires with anomalous nucleotide sharing, were excluded from co-occurrence clustering. TCRdb's version of the immuneACCESS table is confined to in-frame rearrangements and falls short of the full clone set. An unresolved V gene accounts for under half of the shortfall where checked; the remainder is of unknown origin. Clonal size and the V and J genes are those of that table, whereas D and trimming came from the DNA. The data table for this sample lists around 190,000 clones. The ten largest clones take up about 0.9% of the sample.

General conclusions and limits of the study: The presence/absence analyses assumed that sequencing depth was roughly uniform across donors, and that assumption may not be true. The classifier was reported to diagnose cytomegalovirus status with high specificity and sensitivity in both the original and validation cohorts. Most CMV-associated TCR beta chains appeared to be HLA-restricted in a later analysis, and the HLA associations seemed to be driven largely by CMV exposure. A further reported finding was that TCR beta sequences accurately predicted the HLA-A and HLA-B alleles for most subjects in the first cohort. In an earlier analysis of 587 of the donors, most TCR beta V segments appeared in productive rearrangements about 87% or about 30% of the time, broadly matching IMGT annotations. A later genetic analysis reported fewer N-insertions in productive TCRs among donors in an Asian-associated ancestry cluster than the roughly 670-donor mean. Some IMGT-functional V segments, including TRBV6-2 and TRBV6-3, could not be distinguished by the 87-base-pair reads and were therefore excluded. A cluster of highly shared sequence variants was judged likely to be a technical artifact of the sequencing pipeline. An association between a missense DCLRE1C variant and V-gene and J-gene trimming of TCR beta chains was found in a later genetic analysis and replicated in an independent cohort. In a later analysis, HLA-associated TCR beta chains were found to be more clonally expanded and to have lower generation probabilities than equally common non-associated chains. The only immune exposure information available for the cohort was CMV serostatus. According to a later analysis, TCR association rates differed among HLA loci, with DRB1 alleles showing the most associated TCRs and HLA-C alleles showing the fewest. Three of the identified cytomegalovirus-associated TCR beta chains were confirmed in vitro to be specific for cytomegalovirus antigens. Because counts were too low, around 17 rarely observed V segments, including chromosome 9 orphons, were left out of the earlier analysis of about 620 of the donors. The study gave a list of 150 to 200 TCR beta chains associated with cytomegalovirus. Correlated functional status among segregating V segments might be attributable to linkage disequilibrium, but an unknown experimental factor could not be ruled out. While some public TCRs were present in many individuals, most TCR sequences turned up only very rarely across donors. A later analysis associated 17,000 or so TCR beta sequences with specific HLA alleles at a false discovery rate of 0.05. Because some donors lacked HLA typing at each locus, the association tests relied only on the typed subset. When HLA alleles, especially DR and DQ, strongly co-occurred, TCR associations were difficult to assign to individual alleles. This cohort had only TCR beta chains sequenced, and the lack of alpha or paired-chain data limited which features could be detected. The authors suggested that the approach could potentially be generalized to other disease states and immunological phenotypes. In a later analysis, several top co-occurrence clusters were reported to appear linked to parvovirus B19, influenza, CMV and Epstein-Barr virus.

This clonotype was sampled from a young woman in good health and CMV-seropositive. What was sequenced was PBMCs. The chain uses TRBV18 and TRBJ1-2; perhaps TRBD1 is the D gene, with 6 bases matching. The nucleotide sequence is TGTGCCAGCTCACGATGGACAGAAGATTATGGCTACACCTTC. This encodes CASSRWTEDYGYTF.